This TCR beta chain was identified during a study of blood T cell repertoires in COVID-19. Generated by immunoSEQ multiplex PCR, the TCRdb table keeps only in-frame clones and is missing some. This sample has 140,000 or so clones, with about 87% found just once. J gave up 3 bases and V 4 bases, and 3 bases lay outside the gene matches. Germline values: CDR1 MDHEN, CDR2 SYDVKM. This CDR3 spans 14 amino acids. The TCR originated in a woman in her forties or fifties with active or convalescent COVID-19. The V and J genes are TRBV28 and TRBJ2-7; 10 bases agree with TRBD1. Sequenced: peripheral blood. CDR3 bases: TGTGCCAGCAGTTGGGGGACAGGGGACTACGAGCAGTACTTC. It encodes CASSWGTGDYEQYF.